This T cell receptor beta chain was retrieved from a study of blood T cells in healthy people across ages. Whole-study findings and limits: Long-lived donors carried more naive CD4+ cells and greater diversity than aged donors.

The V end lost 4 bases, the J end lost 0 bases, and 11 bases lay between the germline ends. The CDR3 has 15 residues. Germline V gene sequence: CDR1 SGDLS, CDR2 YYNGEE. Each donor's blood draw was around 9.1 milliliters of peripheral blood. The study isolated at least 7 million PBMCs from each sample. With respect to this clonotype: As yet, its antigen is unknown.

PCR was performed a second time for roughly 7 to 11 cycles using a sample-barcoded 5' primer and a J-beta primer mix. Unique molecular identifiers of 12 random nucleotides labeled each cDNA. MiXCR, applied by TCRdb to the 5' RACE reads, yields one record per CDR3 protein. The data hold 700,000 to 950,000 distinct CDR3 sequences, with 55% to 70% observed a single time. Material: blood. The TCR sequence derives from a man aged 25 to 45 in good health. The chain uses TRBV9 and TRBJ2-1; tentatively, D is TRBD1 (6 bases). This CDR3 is CASSRGQNSYNEQFF. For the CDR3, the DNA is TGTGCCAGCAGCCGGGGACAAAACTCCTACAATGAGCAGTTCTTC.